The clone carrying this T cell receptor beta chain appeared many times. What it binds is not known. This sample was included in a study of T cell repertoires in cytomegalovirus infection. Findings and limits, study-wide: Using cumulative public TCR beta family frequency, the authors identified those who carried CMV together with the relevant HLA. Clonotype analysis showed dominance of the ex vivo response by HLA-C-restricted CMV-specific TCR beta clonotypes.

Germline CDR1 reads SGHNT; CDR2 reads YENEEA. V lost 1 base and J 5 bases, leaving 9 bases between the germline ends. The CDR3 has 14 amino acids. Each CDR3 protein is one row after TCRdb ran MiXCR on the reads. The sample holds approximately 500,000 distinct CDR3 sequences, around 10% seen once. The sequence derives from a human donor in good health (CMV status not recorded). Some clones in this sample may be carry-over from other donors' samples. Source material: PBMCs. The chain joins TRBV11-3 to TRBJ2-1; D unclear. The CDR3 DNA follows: TGTGCCAGCAGCTTAGGCGCAGAACACAATGAGCAGTTCTTC. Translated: CASSLGAEHNEQFF.